This TCR beta chain was retrieved from a study of blood T cell repertoires in COVID-19. Looking at the study overall: Acute-phase and convalescent COVID-19 samples originated in the United States, Italy and Spain. In each case, the material was cDNA or gDNA derived from T cells, B-cell-depleted T cells, or PBMCs.

In the original processing: Amplified reference gene primers provided the basis for estimating nucleated cell counts. Clones were sequenced by immunoSEQ multiplex PCR, and TCRdb holds only the in-frame ones, with some missing. D and trimming come from the DNA, and the V and J calls and clone size come from that table. The sample records some 130,000 clones, about 87% being singletons. V was shortened by 5 bases and J by 6 bases, with 12 bases between the two germline ends. CDR3 length equals 13 residues. Germline loops: CDR1 MNHEY, CDR2 SVGAGI. V gene TRBV6-5 combines with J gene TRBJ2-3; D remains unclear. This receptor was taken from a man between 50 and 59 years old with active COVID-19. Sequencing used peripheral blood. The CDR3 DNA reads as TGTGCCAGCAGTCTAGGCCCCTGGGATACGCAGTATTTT. This sequence encodes CASSLGPWDTQYF.